These T cell receptor beta chains were read from a single sample in a study of shared clonotypes between healthy human individuals. Repertoires were generated with immunoSEQ multiplex PCR, while TCRdb's copy carries only in-frame clones and drops some. The repertoire has hundreds of thousands of clones, around 67% of them found once; the top ten carry 1.7%. Sequencing was done on a sample of memory CD4+ T cells sorted from blood. The receptors come from a woman in her twenties or thirties in good health. Both conserved end residues are part of each CDR3. A D gene is named only where the DNA matches it firmly. Clone size is shown for a subset of rows, as once, few, many or a class of expanded clone.

j_call | v_call | clone_size | d_call | cdr3_nt | cdr3_aa
TRBJ2-3 | TRBV2 | NA | TRBD2 | TGTGCCAGCAGTGAAGTCGGTAGCGGGGCAGATACGCAGTATTTT | CASSEVGSGADTQYF
TRBJ2-1 | TRBV15 | few | NA | TGTGCCACCAGCAGGACCCTTAAGCCGGGCAATGAGCAGTTCTTC | CATSRTLKPGNEQFF
TRBJ1-1 | TRBV7-6 | NA | NA | TGTGCCAGCAGCTTAGCCCCACAGGGCGGAGGCACTGAAGCTTTCTTT | CASSLAPQGGGTEAFF
TRBJ2-2 | TRBV6-1 | NA | NA | TGTGCCAGCAGTGAATATGTCTCAGGGCTAAACACCGGGGAGCTGTTTTTT | CASSEYVSGLNTGELFF
TRBJ2-2 | TRBV11-3 | NA | TRBD1 | TGTGCCAGCAGCCGAACTAGGACAGGGGACAACACCGGGGGGCTGTTTTTT | CASSRTRTGDNTGGLFF
TRBJ2-2 | TRBV5-1 | NA | TRBD1 | TGCGCCAGCTCTTCCGGGACAGAGAACACCGGGGAGCTGTTTTTT | CASSSGTENTGELFF
TRBJ2-7 | TRBV2 | NA | NA | TGTGCCAGCACCCTAGGGGGTAACGAGCAGTACTTC | CASTLGGNEQYF
TRBJ2-5 | TRBV29-1 | NA | TRBD2 | TGCAGCGTTGGGCTCACTTCAGCGGGGGAGACCCAGTACTTC | CSVGLTSAGETQYF
TRBJ2-2 | TRBV11-2 | NA | NA | TGTGCCAGCAGCGAGACCCCAACGGTGAACACCGGGGAGCTGTTTTTT | CASSETPTVNTGELFF
TRBJ2-7 | TRBV4-1 | NA | NA | TGCGCCAGCAGCCAAGATCCGCGAAGAATCTCCTACGAGCAGTACTTC | CASSQDPRRISYEQYF
TRBJ1-6 | TRBV2 | few | NA | TGTGCCAGCAGTGAAGGCAGGAATAATTCACCCCTCCACTTT | CASSEGRNNSPLHF
TRBJ2-1 | TRBV5-4 | few | TRBD2 | TGTGCCAGCAGCTTGGATCCTAGCGGGGTAGAGCAGTTCTTC | CASSLDPSGVEQFF
TRBJ1-2 | TRBV18 | NA | NA | TGTGCCAGCTCACCACCAGGTCAGACTCTCGGCGGCTACACCTTC | CASSPPGQTLGGYTF
TRBJ2-2 | TRBV2 | NA | TRBD1 | TGTGCCAGCAGTGCGGACAGGGGGGCCGGGGAGCTGTTTTTT | CASSADRGAGELFF
TRBJ2-1 | TRBV11-3 | NA | TRBD2 | TGTGCCAGCAGCCGGACTAGCGGGAGTTACAATGAGCAGTTCTTC | CASSRTSGSYNEQFF
TRBJ2-5 | TRBV18 | few | TRBD2 | TGTGCCAGCTCACCTAGGACTAGCGGGAACGGGGAGACCCAGTACTTC | CASSPRTSGNGETQYF
TRBJ1-2 | TRBV6-1 | NA | NA | TGTGCCAGCAGCCGGGACCAACCCTATGGCTACACCTTC | CASSRDQPYGYTF
TRBJ1-2 | TRBV28 | NA | TRBD1 | TGTGCCAGCAGTTTGGACAGGGATACTTTGAGGTCGGTCCCCTACTATGGCTACACCTTC | CASSLDRDTLRSVPYYGYTF
TRBJ2-2 | TRBV7-8 | NA | TRBD2 | TGTGCCAGCAGCTACTCTAGCGGTACCGGGGAGCTGTTTTTT | CASSYSSGTGELFF
TRBJ2-3 | TRBV7-8 | NA | NA | TGTGCCAGCAGCCCAACCCCAGATACGCAGTATTTT | CASSPTPDTQYF
TRBJ1-5 | TRBV5-1 | NA | NA | TGCGCCAGCAGGTTTGGGGGGGCGGGTCGCAATCAGCCCCAGCATTTT | CASRFGGAGRNQPQHF
TRBJ1-3 | TRBV4-1 | NA | NA | TGCGCCAGCAGCCAACTAAACGACAGACACCTTCTGGAACGGACCATATATTTT | CASSQLNDRHLLERTIYF
TRBJ2-4 | TRBV27 | few | NA | TGTGCCAGCAGCTCATGGGACAAAAACATTCAGTACTTC | CASSSWDKNIQYF
TRBJ1-5 | TRBV28 | NA | NA | TGTGCCAGAAACGACCAGCCCCAGCATTTT | CARNDQPQHF
TRBJ2-1 | TRBV5-1 | NA | NA | TGCGCCAGCAGCTTGGAATTAGCTGGATACAATGAGCAGTTCTTC | CASSLELAGYNEQFF
TRBJ2-7 | TRBV9 | NA | TRBD1 | TGTGCCAGCAGCGTAGGTGACAGGGGCTACGAGCAGTACTTC | CASSVGDRGYEQYF
TRBJ2-1 | TRBV10-3 | NA | NA | TGTGCCAGCAGGGGGGAGGGAAATGAGCAGTTCTTC | CASRGEGNEQFF
TRBJ2-1 | TRBV13 | NA | TRBD2 | TGTGCCAGCAGCCCAGCGGGAGGTCTAAACAATGAGCAGTTCTTC | CASSPAGGLNNEQFF